The next 10 T cell receptor beta chains were all read from a single sample in a study of blood T cell repertoires in COVID-19. Produced via immunoSEQ multiplex PCR; TCRdb's table is partial and in-frame only. The table includes 110,000 to 150,000 clones, around 78% detected once. Sequencing input: peripheral blood. The receptors stem from a woman aged 55 to 70 with acute or convalescent COVID-19.

The CDR3 region has the DNA TGTGCCAGCAGCCGAGGACTAGCATCCGGGGAGCTGTTTTTT. Translation: CASSRGLASGELFF. This rearrangement joins TRBV3-1 (or the pseudogene TRBV3-2) to TRBJ2-2; 8 bases match TRBD2. CDR3 length: 14 amino acids. Trimming took 4 bases from V and 6 from J; bases not matched to a gene: 4. The germline V gene has CDR1 LGHDT and CDR2 YNNKEL (reference sequence).

The genes are TRBV5-4 and TRBJ2-3; 7 nucleotides align to TRBD1. The CDR3 runs to 16 residues. Germline assignment: CDR1 SGHNT and CDR2 YYREEE (reference sequence). The V segment lost 2 bases and the J segment 4 bases; nucleotides outside the gene matches: 10. The CDR3 here is CASSFPGQRTADTQYF. The DNA of the CDR3 is TGTGCCAGCAGCTTTCCGGGACAGAGGACCGCAGATACGCAGTATTTT. Supplemented by reference TRBV5-4 and TRBJ2-3, the full variable domain reads ETGVTQSPTHLIKTRGQQVTLRCSSQSGHNTVSWYQQALGQGPQFIFQYYREEENGRGNFPPRFSGLQFPNYSSELNVNALELDDSALYLCASSFPGQRTADTQYFGPGTRLTVL.

Turning to this clone: Other DNA sequences in this specimen translate into the identical CDR3. The V gene is TRBV27, the J gene TRBJ1-2, with TRBD1 matching over 7 bases. This CDR3 has 14 residues. The V gene's germline CDR1 is MNHEY and CDR2 SMNVEV (reference sequence). V lost 2 bases to trimming and J lost 2 bases; unmatched junction nucleotides: 2. CDR3 region: CASSLQGGNYGYTF. CDR3 DNA: TGTGCCAGCAGTTTACAGGGGGGCAACTATGGCTACACCTTC.

V and J are TRBV2 and TRBJ2-1; D is undetermined. Trimming removed 2 bases from V and 6 bases from J, with 17 bases in between. Looked up from germline, CDR1 is SNHLY and CDR2 is FYNNEI. This CDR3 has 16 residues. The CDR3 coding sequence is TGTGCCAGCAGTGAAAGTATTATTCTAGGTGGCAATGAGCAGTTCTTC. Protein: CASSESIILGGNEQFF.

The chain is built from TRBV14 and TRBJ1-2; TRBD1 agrees at 8 bases. This CDR3 comprises 14 residues. V was clipped by 4 bases and J by 3 bases; unmatched bases: 4. Per the germline V gene, CDR1 is SGHDN and CDR2 is FVKESK. CDR3 DNA sequence: TGTGCCAGCAGCCGGGACAGGAGGCACTATGGCTACACCTTC. It translates to CASSRDRRHYGYTF. The full variable domain, its missing parts supplied by reference TRBV14 and TRBJ1-2, is EAGVTQFPSHSVIEKGQTVTLRCDPISGHDNLYWYRRVMGKEIKFLLHFVKESKQDESGMPNNRFLAERTGGTYSTLKVQPAELEDSGVYFCASSRDRRHYGYTFGSGTRLTVV.

V gene TRBV5-1 combines with J gene TRBJ2-2; a possible D gene is TRBD2 (6 bases). Trimming shortened V by 4 bases and J by 0 bases, and 7 bases separated the two germline ends. The CDR3 consists of 14 residues. Germline V lookup: CDR1 SGHRS, CDR2 YFSETQ. For the CDR3, the DNA is TGCGCCAGCAGCCGGGACTCGAACACCGGGGAGCTGTTTTTT. Translation: CASSRDSNTGELFF.

V gene TRBV5-6 combines with J gene TRBJ2-5, with a tentative D call TRBD1 (6 bases). The V and J ends lost 5 bases and 2 bases respectively, with 13 bases between them. CDR1 and CDR2 from the germline V gene are SGHDT and YYEEEE. CDR3 length equals 14 residues. CDR3 DNA: TGTGCCAGCAGGATCACAGGGCGTCAAGAGACCCAGTACTTC. It is translated as CASRITGRQETQYF.

The chain uses TRBV25-1 and TRBJ1-1; D is unclear. The V and J ends lost 5 bases and 4 bases respectively, with 11 bases between them. There are 13 residues in the CDR3. CDR1 and CDR2 (germline): MGHDK, SYGVNS. The CDR3 coding sequence is TGTGCCAGCAGTATCTGGGAGGGCACTGAAGCTTTCTTT. Translating it yields CASSIWEGTEAFF.

This clone came up once. V usage is TRBV6-5 and J usage is TRBJ2-1; a possible D gene is TRBD2 (6 bases). Per germline, CDR1 MNHEY and CDR2 SVGAGI. There are 15 residues in the CDR3. Trimming removed 4 bases from V and 7 bases from J, with 17 bases in between. CDR3 in DNA: TGTGCCAGCAGTTCAGATCGGGAGCGTCGGAATGAGCAGTTCTTC. This translates into CASSSDRERRNEQFF.

This clone was counted a few times. The gene calls are TRBV11-2 and TRBJ2-1; unclear D gene. The germline CDR1 and CDR2 sequences are SGHAT and FQNNGV. This CDR3 spans 11 amino acids. Trimming stripped 6 bases from V and 4 bases from J, with 4 bases between. CDR3 sequence (DNA): TGTGCCAGCAGATATTACAATGAGCAGTTCTTC. It yields the protein CASRYYNEQFF. Variable domain in full (rest from reference TRBV11-2 and TRBJ2-1): EAGVAQSPRYKIIEKRQSVAFWCNPISGHATLYWYQQILGQGPKLLIQFQNNGVVDDSQLPKDRFSAERLKGVDSTLKIQPAKLEDSAVYLCASRYYNEQFFGPGTRLTVL.